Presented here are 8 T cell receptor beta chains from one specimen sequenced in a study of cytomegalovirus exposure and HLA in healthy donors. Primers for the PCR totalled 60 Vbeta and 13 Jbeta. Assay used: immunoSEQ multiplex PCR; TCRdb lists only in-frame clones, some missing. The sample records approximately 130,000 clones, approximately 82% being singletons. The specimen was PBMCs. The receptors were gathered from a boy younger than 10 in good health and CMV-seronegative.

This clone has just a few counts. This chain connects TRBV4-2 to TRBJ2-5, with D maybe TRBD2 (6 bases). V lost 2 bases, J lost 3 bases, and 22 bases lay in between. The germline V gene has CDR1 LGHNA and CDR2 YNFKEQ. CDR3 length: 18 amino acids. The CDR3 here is CASSQPFLGSPGEETQYF. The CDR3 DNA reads TGTGCCAGCAGCCAACCCTTTCTTGGCAGCCCGGGGGAAGAGACCCAGTACTTC.

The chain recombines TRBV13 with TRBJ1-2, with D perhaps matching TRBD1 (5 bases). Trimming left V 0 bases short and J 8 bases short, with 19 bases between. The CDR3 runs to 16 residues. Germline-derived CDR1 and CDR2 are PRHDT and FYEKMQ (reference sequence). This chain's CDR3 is CASSLGGQGRTWGYTF. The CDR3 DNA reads TGTGCCAGCAGCTTAGGGGGTCAGGGTCGCACATGGGGCTACACCTTC.

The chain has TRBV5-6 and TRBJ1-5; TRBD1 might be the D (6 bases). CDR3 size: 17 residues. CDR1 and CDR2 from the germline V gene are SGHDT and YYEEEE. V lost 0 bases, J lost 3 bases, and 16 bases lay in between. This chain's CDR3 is CASSLAGGRILNQPQHF. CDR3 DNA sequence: TGTGCCAGCAGCTTGGCCGGGGGGCGGATTCTCAATCAGCCCCAGCATTTT. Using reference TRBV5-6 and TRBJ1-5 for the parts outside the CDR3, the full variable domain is DAGVTQSPTHLIKTRGQQVTLRCSPKSGHDTVSWYQQALGQGPQFIFQYYEEEERQRGNFPDRFSGHQFPNYSSELNVNALLLGDSALYLCASSLAGGRILNQPQHFGDGTRLSIL.

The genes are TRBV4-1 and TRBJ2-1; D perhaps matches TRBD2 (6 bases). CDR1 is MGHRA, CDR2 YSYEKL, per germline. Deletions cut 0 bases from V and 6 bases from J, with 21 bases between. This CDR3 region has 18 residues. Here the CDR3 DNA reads TGCGCCAGCAGCCAAGATCAATTCGGGGGAGAGGCGGGCAATGAGCAGTTCTTC. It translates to CASSQDQFGGEAGNEQFF.

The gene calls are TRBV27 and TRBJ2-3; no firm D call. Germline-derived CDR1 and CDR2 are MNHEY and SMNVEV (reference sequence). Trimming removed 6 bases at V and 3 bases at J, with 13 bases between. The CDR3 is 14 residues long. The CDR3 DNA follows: TGTGCCAGCAGGGGCCCTCCGAGAACAGATACGCAGTATTTT. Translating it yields CASRGPPRTDTQYF.

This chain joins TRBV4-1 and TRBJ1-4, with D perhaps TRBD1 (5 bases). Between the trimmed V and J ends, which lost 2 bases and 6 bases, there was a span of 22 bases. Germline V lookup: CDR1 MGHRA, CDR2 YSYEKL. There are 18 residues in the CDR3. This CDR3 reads CASSQPLPGGILDEKLFF. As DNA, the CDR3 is TGCGCCAGCAGCCAACCACTCCCCGGGGGGATCTTGGATGAAAAACTGTTTTTT.

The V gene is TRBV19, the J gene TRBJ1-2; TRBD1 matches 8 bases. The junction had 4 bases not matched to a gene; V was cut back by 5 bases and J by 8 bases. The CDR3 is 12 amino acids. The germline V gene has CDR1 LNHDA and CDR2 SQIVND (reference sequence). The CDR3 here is CASSWTGKGYTF. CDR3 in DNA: TGTGCCAGTAGTTGGACAGGGAAAGGCTACACCTTC.

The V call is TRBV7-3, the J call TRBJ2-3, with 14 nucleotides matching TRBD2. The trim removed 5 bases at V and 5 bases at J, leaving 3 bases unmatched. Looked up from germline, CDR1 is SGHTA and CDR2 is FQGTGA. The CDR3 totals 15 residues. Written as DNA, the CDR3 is TGTGCCAGCAGCAGGGGACTAGCGGGGGTAGATACGCAGTATTTT. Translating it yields CASSRGLAGVDTQYF.